This TCR beta chain emerged from a study of breast tumors, draining lymph nodes, adjacent tissues. Study-wide results and limits: That most tumor T cells come from lymph nodes remained unproven. Tumors had less TCR diversity than lymph nodes, more than nontumor tissue. The data were judged consistent with most tumor T cells coming from lymph node and expanding in tumor.

Each CDR3 protein gets one entry after TCRdb re-called the multiplex PCR reads with MiXCR. Of approximately 52,000 distinct CDR3 sequences listed, 35% to 50% are singletons. Remarks on this clonotype: The antigen is unknown.

V shed 3 bases, J shed 11 bases, and the junction held 19 bases outside the gene matches. Germline assignment: CDR1 SGDLS and CDR2 YYNGEE. The CDR3 has 17 residues. Sequencing was performed on breast tumor tissue. The rearrangement uses TRBV9 and TRBJ2-3, with 9 bases that match TRBD2. The sequence was collected from a female donor with breast cancer. Some clones in this sample may be carry-over from other donors' samples. Here the CDR3 DNA reads TGTGCCAGCAGCGGGACTGCTAGCGGGGCGAACTACAATGAGCAGTATTTT. Residues: CASSGTASGANYNEQYF.